The 17 T cell receptor beta chains in this list originate from one sample, sequenced in a study of T-cell reconstitution after alpha-beta-depleted transplantation in children. It was with unique molecular identifiers that the TCRbeta library was prepared. TCRdb used MiXCR to reprocess the PCR reads, holding one entry per CDR3 protein. In the table there are 400,000 to 550,000 distinct CDR3 sequences, 8% to 11% of which are singletons. This material consisted of PBMCs, taken before TCRalphabeta/CD19-depleted stem cell transplant. The receptor set was obtained from a child aged 2-15 years with inherited bone marrow failure, due to receive a stem cell transplant.

This clonotype was seen ten or more times. The chain couples TRBV6-5 to TRBJ1-5; D remains unclear. V lost 0 bases, J lost 1 base, and 4 bases lay in between. Germline V lookup: CDR1 MNHEY, CDR2 SVGAGI. The CDR3 extends over 14 amino acids. The CDR3 is CASSYSWSNQPQHF. CDR3 bases: TGTGCCAGCAGTTACTCGTGGAGCAATCAGCCCCAGCATTTT.

This clonotype was recorded at least ten times. The V gene is TRBV21-1, the J gene TRBJ2-2; the table's D call, TRBD2, was not checked against the DNA. TRBV21-1 is labeled a pseudogene. The CDR3 runs 21 residues. Here the CDR3 DNA reads TGTGCCAGCGAGAAACCGACAATTCCGGGACTAGCGGGAGTTCGTACCGGGGAGCTGTTTTTT. This gives the protein CASEKPTIPGLAGVRTGELFF.

The gene calls are TRBV7-2 and TRBJ2-7; D is possibly TRBD2 (5 bases). The V gene lost 2 bases and the J gene lost 3 bases, with 14 bases spanning the gap. Germline loops: CDR1 SGHTA, CDR2 FQGNSA. The CDR3 length is 15 residues. The CDR3 spells CASSLSPGNGYEQYF. DNA of the CDR3: TGTGCCAGCAGCTTATCACCGGGAAACGGCTACGAGCAGTACTTC.

This clonotype has ten or more counts. The chain uses TRBV4-3 and TRBJ1-4; D uncertain. V was pared by 0 bases and J by 0 bases, with 17 bases between. Germline CDR1 reads LGHNA; CDR2 reads YSLEER. This CDR3 is built from 19 residues. The CDR3: CASSQETSGPLATNEKLFF. CDR3 bases: TGCGCCAGCAGCCAAGAGACTTCGGGTCCACTTGCAACTAATGAAAAACTGTTTTTT.

This clonotype appeared many times. The J gene is TRBJ2-5, the V gene TRBV28; TRBD1 is a possible D gene (6 bases). Germline lookup yields CDR1 MDHEN and CDR2 SYDVKM. This CDR3 is built from 15 residues. V gave up 6 bases and J gave up 4 bases, with 18 bases separating them. The CDR3 DNA is TGTGCCAGCAGCCCTCGTGCGACACAGGGAGAGACCCAGTACTTC. Translated, it gives CASSPRATQGETQYF. Filled out from reference TRBV28 and TRBJ2-5, the complete variable domain reads DVKVTQSSRYLVKRTGEKVFLECVQDMDHENMFWYRQDPGLGLRLIYFSYDVKMKEKGDIPEGYSVSREKKERFSLILESASTNQTSMYLCASSPRATQGETQYFGPGTRLLVL.

In this sample, this clonotype turned up a few times. V and J are TRBV30 and TRBJ2-5; D gene uncertain. Germline CDR1 reads GTSNPN; CDR2 reads SVGIG (reference sequence). This CDR3 contains 16 residues. V was pared by 3 bases and J by 2 bases, with 19 bases between. The CDR3 DNA reads TGTGCCTGGAGCGTAACCGGACCACCCTGGCAAGAGACCCAGTACTTC. It is translated as CAWSVTGPPWQETQYF. The whole variable domain, filled in from reference TRBV30 and TRBJ2-5, reads SQTIHQWPATLVQPVGSPLSLECTVEGTSNPNLYWYRQAAGRGLQLLFYSVGIGQISSEVPQNLSASRPQDRQFILSSKKLLLSDSGFYLCAWSVTGPPWQETQYFGPGTRLLVL.

Comment on this clonotype: A much more abundant neighbour one base away suggests this may be a read error. The V gene is TRBV29-1, the J gene TRBJ2-3; D remains ambiguous. CDR1 and CDR2 (germline): SQVTM, ANQGSEA. V was shortened by 3 bases and J by 4 bases, with 8 bases between the two germline ends. The CDR3 extends over 12 amino acids. Written as DNA, the CDR3 is TGCAGCGTTGATTGGAGCGCAGATACGCAGTATTTT. This encodes CSVDWSADTQYF.

In this sample, this clonotype turned up a few times. The chain carries TRBV30 and TRBJ2-1; D may be TRBD2 (5 bases). Germline CDR1 and CDR2: GTSNPN and SVGIG (reference sequence). The V and J ends lost 3 bases and 8 bases respectively, with 8 bases between them. This CDR3 has 11 residues. The CDR3 sequence: CAWSGGDEQFF. In DNA, the CDR3 is TGTGCCTGGAGCGGAGGCGATGAGCAGTTCTTC.

This clonotype was seen at least ten times. This chain connects TRBV10-3 to TRBJ2-3; 13 bases fit TRBD2. This CDR3 is 13 amino acids long. The junction had 2 bases not matched to a gene; V was cut back by 6 bases and J by 8 bases. The germline gives CDR1 ENHRY, CDR2 SYGVKD. The DNA of the CDR3 is TGTGCCATCAGAGGACTAGCGGGAGCTACGCAGTATTTT. It yields the protein CAIRGLAGATQYF.

V gene TRBV5-1 combines with J gene TRBJ2-7; D is undetermined. CDR3 length: 15 amino acids. V was cut by 6 bases and J by 2 bases, with 18 bases left in between. CDR1 is SGHRS, CDR2 YFSETQ, per germline. CDR3 region: CASKLWQEPTYEQYF. The CDR3 nucleotides read TGCGCCAGCAAGCTTTGGCAGGAACCCACCTACGAGCAGTACTTC.

This clonotype appeared a few times. The rearrangement links TRBV7-2 to TRBJ2-1, with 7 bases lining up with TRBD2. Looked up from germline, CDR1 is SGHTA and CDR2 is FQGNSA. The CDR3 spans 14 residues. V was pared by 5 bases and J by 8 bases, with 9 bases of the junction left unmatched. The CDR3 loop reads CASSPGLAADEQFF. For the CDR3, the DNA is TGTGCCAGCAGCCCCGGTCTAGCGGCCGATGAGCAGTTCTTC.

The table lists this clonotype with many counts. In DNA, the CDR3 is TGTGCCAGCAGTTCCCTGAGCCCATTTACGCAGCCCCAGCATTTT. Translation gives CASSSLSPFTQPQHF. The chain employs TRBV27 and TRBJ1-5; D gene uncertain. V was cut by 4 bases and J by 7 bases, with 17 bases left in between. This CDR3 has 15 amino acids. Germline lookup yields CDR1 MNHEY and CDR2 SMNVEV (reference sequence).

This clonotype was counted a few times. The chain joins TRBV28 to TRBJ2-7; D ambiguous. Germline V gives CDR1 MDHEN, CDR2 SYDVKM. CDR3 length: 13 residues. V dropped 3 bases and J dropped 1 base, with 7 bases sitting between them. The CDR3 coding sequence is TGTGCCAGCAGTTTCCAGGCGTCCTACGAGCAGTACTTC. Translating it yields CASSFQASYEQYF.

This clonotype was seen ten or more times. DNA for the CDR3: TGCGCCAGCAGCCCCTCCGGGACAGGATTTTACGAGCAGTACTTC. Its protein product is CASSPSGTGFYEQYF. The chain joins TRBV5-1 to TRBJ2-7; 8 bases align to TRBD1. CDR1 and CDR2 from the germline V gene are SGHRS and YFSETQ. The junction had 10 bases not matched to a gene; V was cut back by 4 bases and J by 4 bases. The CDR3 totals 15 residues.

This clonotype was seen at least ten times. The genes are TRBV5-1 and TRBJ1-1; 8 bases map to TRBD1. V was pared by 4 bases and J by 5 bases, with 10 bases of the junction left unmatched. Germline loops: CDR1 SGHRS, CDR2 YFSETQ. CDR3 length equals 15 residues. CDR3 nucleotide sequence: TGCGCCAGCAGCCTAGGACAGGGCCGAAGGACTGAAGCTTTCTTT. Translation: CASSLGQGRRTEAFF.

This clonotype appeared a few times. CDR3 loop: CASSQEGVPNEKLFF. CDR3 coding DNA: TGCGCCAGCAGCCAAGAAGGCGTCCCCAATGAAAAACTGTTTTTT. The chain carries TRBV4-3 and TRBJ1-4, with D unresolved. Per germline, CDR1 LGHNA and CDR2 YSLEER. Trimming took off 0 bases at V and 5 bases at J, with 10 bases between the two ends. CDR3 length: 15 amino acids.

This clonotype was picked up a small number of times. The chain employs TRBV2 and TRBJ2-5, with D perhaps TRBD1 (5 bases). The ends were cut back, 4 bases at V and 4 bases at J, with 13 bases in the middle. CDR3 length: 14 residues. Per the germline V gene, CDR1 is SNHLY and CDR2 is FYNNEI. DNA for the CDR3: TGTGCCAGCAGTGCCCAAGGGGATCCAGAGACCCAGTACTTC. The encoded protein is CASSAQGDPETQYF.